This T cell receptor beta chain was profiled in a study of cytomegalovirus exposure and HLA in healthy donors. Findings and limits, study-wide: A further, later analysis showed that HLA-associated TCR beta chains (compared with equally common others) were more clonally expanded. For most subjects, TCR beta sequences were reported to predict HLA-A and HLA-B alleles with accuracy.

The length of the CDR3 is 15 residues. Trimming removed 4 bases from V and 8 bases from J; junction bases left unmatched: 9. Germline V gene data show CDR1 as MGHDK and CDR2 as SYGVNS. Everyone who donated was a healthy bone marrow donor. Researchers ran the PCR with 60 Vbeta and 13 Jbeta primers. In the authors' methods: Around 9.9 million shared chains were among the about 80 million unique TCR beta chains that a later analysis counted. This table comes from immunoSEQ multiplex PCR, and its TCRdb copy is limited to in-frame clones, with some not included. The V and J calls and the clone size are those of that table, but D and trimming were determined from the DNA. The repertoire holds about 190,000 clones, with approximately 79% as singletons. As concerns this clone: Its antigen is unknown.

The rearrangement joins TRBV25-1 to TRBJ2-1; TRBD2 aligns across 9 bases. The material sequenced was PBMCs. This TCR was sampled from a woman younger than 35 in good health and CMV-seronegative. In DNA, the CDR3 is TGTGCCAGCAGTGCCCTAGCGGGGCCGGGGGATGAGCAGTTCTTC. It yields the protein CASSALAGPGDEQFF.